The clone carrying this TCR beta chain was observed a handful of times. As yet, its antigen is unknown. The sample holds other DNA sequences that translate to the same CDR3. Trimming took 4 bases from V and 1 from J, leaving 7 bases between them. The germline V gene encodes CDR1 SQVTM and CDR2 ANQGSEA. The CDR3 loop spans 12 amino acids. The treatment: oral pan-JAK inhibitor, 5-10 mg twice daily. The researchers isolated CD4+ and CD8+ T cells from PBMCs by sorting. This sample was taken from a study of CD8+ T cells in alopecia areata. Study-wide context: A 6-month period off drug followed tofacitinib, which lasted 6 to 18 months. Overall study results and limits: Both scalp clonality and the expanded CD8+ clones among the top 100 showed a significant decrease with tofacitinib.

Investigators isolated RNA and reverse transcribed it into cDNA to act as the sequencing template. Produced via immunoSEQ multiplex PCR; TCRdb's table is partial and in-frame only. The table records about 270,000 clones, 60% of them present only once. Specimen: CD4+ T cells sorted from blood, collected at week 52, from a patient treated with tofacitinib. The chain uses TRBV29-1 and TRBJ1-1, with no clear D. The origin of this receptor is a human donor with alopecia areata. CDR3 bases: TGCAGCGTTGTCGGGGAGAACACTGAAGCTTTCTTT. Residues: CSVVGENTEAFF.